Each of the 21 T cell receptor beta chains below was sequenced from the same sample in a study of post-analysis software for immune sequencing data. Study-wide findings and caveats: Relative to controls, patients had five TRBV segments at higher frequency, with TRBV5-6, TRBV5-1 and TRBV20-1 among these.

Researchers reported that TCR beta cDNA libraries carried unique molecular identifiers. TCRdb called the PCR reads again in MiXCR, with one record for every CDR3 protein. Of roughly 870,000 distinct CDR3 sequences listed, around 50% are singletons. The antigens of these receptors remain unknown. Sequencing was performed on blood. Every receptor here comes from a girl under 18 with multiple sclerosis.

J is TRBJ2-5 and V is TRBV6-5, with unresolved D. V was shortened by 4 bases and J by 3 bases, with 18 bases between the two germline ends. CDR1 MNHEY and CDR2 SVGAGI come from the germline V gene. CDR3 size: 16 residues. The CDR3 is CASSLSRARLEETQYF. The CDR3 DNA is TGTGCCAGCAGTTTATCTCGGGCCCGACTCGAAGAGACCCAGTACTTC.

A few counts support this clonotype. The chain has TRBV5-1 and TRBJ2-1; 10 nucleotides match TRBD2. J was trimmed by 1 base and V by 6 bases; bases with no gene match: 7. CDR3 length equals 16 residues. The V gene's germline CDR1 is SGHRS and CDR2 YFSETQ. CDR3 nucleotides: TGCGCCAGCAAAGGGCTAGCGGGGGCTTCCTACAATGAGCAGTTCTTC. Protein product: CASKGLAGASYNEQFF.

The J gene is TRBJ2-5, the V gene TRBV5-4; unclear D gene. The CDR3 has 15 amino acids. V lost 3 bases and J 5 bases, leaving 17 bases between the germline ends. Per the germline V gene, CDR1 is SGHNT and CDR2 is YYREEE (reference sequence). Here the CDR3 reads CASSSMAPGWETQYF. The CDR3 DNA sequence: TGTGCCAGCAGCTCTATGGCCCCCGGGTGGGAGACCCAGTACTTC.

The chain has TRBV2 and TRBJ2-7; perhaps TRBD2 as D (6 bases). V shed 1 base and J shed 4 bases, with 8 bases lying between them. This CDR3 has 13 amino acids. The V gene's germline CDR1 is SNHLY and CDR2 FYNNEI. In DNA, the CDR3 is TGTGCCAGCAGTGAAGTTGCGGGGTACGAGCAGTACTTC. Amino acids: CASSEVAGYEQYF.

This clonotype showed up just a few times. The chain carries TRBV29-1 and TRBJ2-3; possibly TRBD2 for D (7 bases). V lost 6 bases and J 6 bases, leaving 22 bases between the germline ends. The length of the CDR3 is 15 residues. The germline V gene has CDR1 SQVTM and CDR2 ANQGSEA. CDR3 DNA: TGCAGCGTCGAAAGGGAGGGGGGGGTACCTGATACGCAGTATTTT. Protein sequence: CSVEREGGVPDTQYF.

The sample holds a few counts of this clonotype. The chain employs TRBV7-3 and TRBJ2-5; D is perhaps TRBD1 (5 bases). The CDR3 sequence is 14 residues long. The V end lost 2 bases, the J end lost 2 bases, and 9 bases lay between the germline ends. Germline values: CDR1 SGHTA, CDR2 FQGTGA. The CDR3, as DNA: TGTGCCAGCAGCTTACTGGGGCAGCAAGAGACCCAGTACTTC. Translated: CASSLLGQQETQYF.

This clonotype has only one observation. The V gene is TRBV27, the J gene TRBJ2-6, with D uncertain. This CDR3 region has 12 residues. Trimming removed 8 bases from V and 5 bases from J, with 7 bases in between. In germline, CDR1 is MNHEY, CDR2 SMNVEV (reference sequence). The chain's CDR3 is CASGLWANVLTF. Here the CDR3 DNA reads TGTGCCAGCGGCCTATGGGCCAACGTCCTGACTTTC.

This clonotype was detected a few times. The V call is TRBV3-1, the J call TRBJ2-5; 9 bases line up with TRBD2. The J call may be in error: the DNA end matches TRBJ2-7 better. CDR3 size: 15 residues. The germline CDR1 and CDR2 sequences are LGHDT and YNNKEL (reference sequence). In nucleotides, the CDR3 is TGTGCCAGCAGCCAAGGGGTAGCGGGAGATTACGAGCAGTACTTC. Protein: CASSQGVAGDYEQYF.

This clonotype appeared once. The CDR3 here is CASSLTTGSKTQYF. CDR3 nucleotides: TGTGCCAGCAGCTTAACGACAGGTTCGAAGACCCAGTACTTC. This chain joins TRBV7-3 and TRBJ2-7; TRBD1 might be the D (6 bases). TRBJ2-5 matches the DNA end more closely, so the J call is doubtful. The length of the CDR3 is 14 residues. Germline V gene lookup returns CDR1 SGHTA and CDR2 FQGTGA.

The chain carries TRBV9 and TRBJ2-3, with D tentatively TRBD2 (5 bases). Trimming cost V 0 bases and J 6 bases, with 11 bases left between them. The CDR3 covers 14 residues. Germline V gene lookup returns CDR1 SGDLS and CDR2 YYNGEE. The CDR3 nucleotides read TGTGCCAGCAGCGTAGACGGGAATTTGGATACGCAGTATTTT. Translated, it gives CASSVDGNLDTQYF.

The chain combines TRBV4-1 with TRBJ1-1; a weak D match, TRBD1 (6 bases). Germline lookup yields CDR1 MGHRA and CDR2 YSYEKL. Trimming removed 2 bases from V and 4 bases from J, with 14 bases in between. The CDR3 contains 15 residues. DNA of the CDR3: TGCGCCAGCAGCCAATTCGGGGGCGGGAGCACTGAAGCTTTCTTT. This encodes CASSQFGGGSTEAFF.

The V and J genes are TRBV15 and TRBJ1-1, with TRBD1 matching 9 bases. V was pared by 5 bases and J by 5 bases, with 15 bases of the junction left unmatched. Germline V lookup: CDR1 LNHNV, CDR2 YYDKDF (reference sequence). The CDR3 loop spans 17 amino acids. DNA for the CDR3: TGTGCCACCAGCGAACCCGGGACAGGGCTGGGAGGGACTGAAGCTTTCTTT. Protein: CATSEPGTGLGGTEAFF.

The chain has TRBV18 and TRBJ2-7; 7 nucleotides align to TRBD1. Trimming at V came to 5 bases and at J to 0 bases, leaving 4 bases not matched to a gene. The length of the CDR3 is 14 residues. Germline CDR1 reads KGHSH; CDR2 reads LQKENI. The DNA of the CDR3 is TGTGCCAGCTCAACCGGGACAGACTCCTACGAGCAGTACTTC. This codes for CASSTGTDSYEQYF.

The gene calls are TRBV11-3 and TRBJ2-1; 10 bases line up with TRBD2. Trimming removed 2 bases from V and 4 bases from J; junction bases left unmatched: 5. Per the germline V gene, CDR1 is SGHNT and CDR2 is YENEEA. The CDR3 consists of 16 residues. The CDR3: CASSLIAGGGYNEQFF. CDR3 in DNA: TGTGCCAGCAGCTTAATAGCGGGAGGAGGGTACAATGAGCAGTTCTTC.

This clonotype was observed a few times. This chain uses TRBV7-2 with TRBJ2-7; D not certain. The CDR3 runs 14 residues. Looked up from germline, CDR1 is SGHTA and CDR2 is FQGNSA. Trimming cost V 4 bases and J 6 bases, with 16 bases left between them. The CDR3 sequence: CASSYPFDDPEQYF. The CDR3 DNA reads as TGTGCCAGCAGCTACCCCTTTGATGACCCCGAGCAGTACTTC.

Points on this clonotype: At one end the junction does not follow the germline gene, possibly because of a read error. The rearrangement uses TRBV12-3 or TRBV12-4 and TRBJ2-5, with 7 bases aligning to TRBD1. CDR3 length equals 19 residues. CDR3 in DNA: TGTGCCAGCAGTTTAGGTCTCGGACTGGCCGCTTTAGGGACAGAGACTCAGTACTTC. It codes for CASSLGLGLAALGTETQYF.

The CDR3 DNA follows: TGTGCCAGCACCCCCTTCAGCGGGATTGCAGATACGCAGTATTTT. Its translation: CASTPFSGIADTQYF. This chain uses TRBV27 with TRBJ2-3; 7 positions agree with TRBD2. The CDR3 runs to 15 residues. The V gene's germline CDR1 is MNHEY and CDR2 SMNVEV (reference sequence). The J segment lost 4 bases and the V segment lost 7 bases, leaving 11 bases of the junction unmatched.

This clonotype was detected ten times or more. The chain joins TRBV9 to TRBJ2-3; D uncertain. Deletions cut 2 bases from V and 3 bases from J, with 4 bases between. The germline CDR1 and CDR2 sequences are SGDLS and YYNGEE. This CDR3 region has 12 residues. CDR3 in DNA: TGTGCCAGCAGCGTTACAACAGATACGCAGTATTTT. This gives the protein CASSVTTDTQYF.

Here the CDR3 reads CAISEHRGSYEQYF. CDR3 in DNA: TGTGCCATCAGTGAGCACAGGGGCTCCTACGAGCAGTACTTC. This sequence joins TRBV10-3 and TRBJ2-7; 7 nucleotides agree with TRBD1. There are 14 residues in the CDR3. Germline-derived CDR1 and CDR2 are ENHRY and SYGVKD. Trimming cost V 2 bases and J 0 bases; bases outside gene matches: 1.

This clonotype has only one observation. The chain is built from TRBV10-3 and TRBJ2-4; 9 bases line up with TRBD1. TRBJ2-7 matches the DNA end more closely, so the J call is doubtful. This CDR3 region has 14 residues. The V gene's germline CDR1 is ENHRY and CDR2 SYGVKD. The CDR3 region has the DNA TGTGCCATCAGTAAGGGACAGGGCATGTACGAGCAGTACTTC. It yields the protein CAISKGQGMYEQYF.

The table lists this clonotype with a few counts. V usage is TRBV10-3 and J usage is TRBJ1-1; TRBD1 matches 7 bases. J was trimmed by 2 bases and V by 3 bases; bases with no gene match: 9. The length of the CDR3 is 16 residues. Germline V gene data show CDR1 as ENHRY and CDR2 as SYGVKD. The CDR3 nucleotides are TGTGCCATCAGTGAACCAAAGGGGGCTGTAAACACTGAAGCTTTCTTT. Residues: CAISEPKGAVNTEAFF.